The 8 T cell receptor beta chains listed next were all sequenced from one sample in a study of blood T cell repertoires in COVID-19. Generated by immunoSEQ multiplex PCR, the TCRdb table keeps only in-frame clones and is missing some. Of 110,000 or so clones in the sample, around 84% are singletons; the top ten hold 3.4%. The sequenced sample consisted of peripheral blood. The receptors come from a man between 35 and 55 years old with acute or convalescent COVID-19.

This sequence joins TRBV3-1 (or the pseudogene TRBV3-2) and TRBJ2-3, with 10 positions matching TRBD2. Trimming removed 1 base from V and 4 bases from J; junction bases left unmatched: 8. CDR1 is LGHDT, CDR2 YNNKEL, per germline (reference sequence). The CDR3 runs 17 residues. The CDR3 DNA reads as TGTGCCAGCAGCCAAGGGGGAGCGGGGGGGTTCGCAGATACGCAGTATTTT. Amino acid sequence: CASSQGGAGGFADTQYF.

The V and J genes are TRBV11-2 and TRBJ2-5, with a possible D match to TRBD1 (6 bases). The CDR3 spans 13 residues. CDR1 is SGHAT, CDR2 FQNNGV, per germline. V lost 1 base and J 4 bases, leaving 7 bases between the germline ends. The CDR3 DNA is TGTGCCAGCAGCTTAGTGGGGGCAGAGACCCAGTACTTC. Residues: CASSLVGAETQYF.

The rearrangement uses TRBV7-2 and TRBJ2-7; D possibly corresponds to TRBD2 (6 bases). Germline lookup yields CDR1 SGHTA and CDR2 FQGNSA. The CDR3 runs 14 residues. Trimming left V 3 bases short and J 2 bases short, with 11 bases between. CDR3 amino acids: CASSLGGNAYEQYF. The DNA of the CDR3 is TGTGCCAGCAGCTTGGGGGGAAATGCCTACGAGCAGTACTTC.

The rearrangement joins TRBV5-4 to TRBJ1-1, with 11 bases aligning to TRBD1. This CDR3 has 15 amino acids. Looked up from germline, CDR1 is SGHNT and CDR2 is YYREEE (reference sequence). The V and J ends lost 4 bases and 4 bases, in that order; junction bases with no gene match: 6. The CDR3 reads CASSPGGTGGTEAFF. The CDR3 DNA is TGTGCCAGCAGCCCGGGTGGGACAGGGGGCACTGAAGCTTTCTTT.

The V and J genes are TRBV6-2 or TRBV6-3 and TRBJ2-3; 9 positions match TRBD2. The CDR3 totals 17 residues. CDR1 is MNHEY, CDR2 SVGEGT, per germline. V was pared by 4 bases and J by 2 bases, with 10 bases of the junction left unmatched. The chain's CDR3 is CASSLAGAVPNTDTQYF. The CDR3 DNA follows: TGTGCCAGCAGTTTAGCGGGGGCCGTACCAAACACAGATACGCAGTATTTT.

This rearrangement joins TRBV20-1 to TRBJ2-7, with D unresolved. Germline CDR1 DFQATT, CDR2 SNEGSKA (reference sequence). The CDR3 loop spans 15 amino acids. V gave up 3 bases and J gave up 2 bases, with 17 bases separating them. CDR3 protein: CSASNPELNAYEQYF. CDR3 coding DNA: TGCAGTGCTAGTAACCCCGAACTAAACGCCTACGAGCAGTACTTC.

This sequence joins TRBV5-1 and TRBJ2-7; 8 bases agree with TRBD1. CDR1 SGHRS and CDR2 YFSETQ come from the germline V gene. V shed 4 bases, J shed 5 bases, and the junction held 8 bases outside the gene matches. The CDR3 length is 14 residues. The CDR3 spells CASSAGTGIDEQYF. DNA for the CDR3: TGCGCCAGCAGCGCGGGGACAGGCATCGACGAGCAGTACTTC.

As DNA, the CDR3 is TGCGCCAGCAGCTTGGAACGAAGCAACACTGAAGCTTTCTTT. Amino acids: CASSLERSNTEAFF. The rearrangement links TRBV5-1 to TRBJ1-1; D ambiguous. Per germline, CDR1 SGHRS and CDR2 YFSETQ. The V end was cut by 0 bases, the J end by 2 bases, with 8 bases between. This CDR3 region has 14 residues.